This T cell receptor beta chain appears in the sequencing data of a study of cytomegalovirus exposure and HLA in healthy donors. In the study overall: The roughly 670 first-cohort repertoires shared a platform with the roughly 120 validation repertoires, as reported in a later analysis. Overall study findings and caveats: The study labeled approximately 150 TCR beta chains cytomegalovirus-associated. First-cohort TCR clusters were later found to tend to co-occur in the roughly 110 validation repertoires.

The table came from immunoSEQ multiplex PCR; TCRdb's copy has only in-frame clones and leaves some out. The table lists some 100,000 clones, about nine tenths of them singletons. About this clone itself: Its antigen is unknown.

Germline CDR1 and CDR2: MDHEN and SYDVKM. The CDR3 has 15 residues. After removal of 6 bases from V and 5 bases from J, the junction contained 7 bases not matched to a gene. The donors belonged to the approximately 110-subject validation cohort, separate from the 666-subject first cohort. The chain is built from TRBV28 and TRBJ2-1, with 10 bases fitting TRBD2. Sequencing was carried out using PBMCs. The sequence was obtained from a woman aged 18 to 35 in good health and CMV-seronegative. CDR3 nucleotide sequence: TGTGCCAGCAGCCGAGCGGGAGGGGGAAACAATGAGCAGTTCTTC. Encoded protein: CASSRAGGGNNEQFF.